This T cell receptor beta chain was found in a study of shared clonotypes between healthy human individuals. Within Nashville, Tennessee resided all donors, each a Caucasian adult. Deep level was the assay's run setting. Assay used: immunoSEQ multiplex PCR; TCRdb lists only in-frame clones, some missing. The table includes a few hundred thousand clones, 70% to 80% detected once. V was shortened by 3 bases and J by 6 bases, with 8 bases between the two germline ends. The CDR3 length is 12 residues. CDR1 and CDR2 (germline): SNHLY, FYNNEI. There are a few counts of this clone. The TCR was taken from a woman in her 40s in good health. Some clones in this sample may be carry-over from other donors' samples. The V gene is TRBV2, the J gene TRBJ1-1; no clear D. Sequencing was performed on PBMCs. The DNA for the CDR3 is TGTGCCAGCAGTGAGTCGGGGTCTGAAGCTTTCTTT. Its translation is CASSESGSEAFF.